This record looks at one TCR beta chain sequence and its context. V lost 7 bases and J lost 1, with 7 bases in between. Per the germline V gene, CDR1 is SQVTM and CDR2 is ANQGSEA. The CDR3 runs 11 residues. This record comes from a study of blood T cell repertoires in COVID-19. Turning to the study itself: Samples of COVID-19 (acute and convalescent) were obtained from the United States, Italy and Spain. The analysed material was cDNA or gDNA that came from T cells, B-cell-depleted T cells, or PBMCs.

Original data processing: Estimates of nucleated cell counts were drawn from the amplification of reference gene primers. Here immunoSEQ multiplex PCR was the method, and the copy in TCRdb shows in-frame clones only, minus some. The V and J calls and clone size come from that table; D and trimming were worked out from the DNA. The sample lists 110,000 or so clones; about 83% were seen once. What was sequenced was peripheral blood. The sequence was obtained from a man between 65 and 85 years old with acute or convalescent COVID-19. The chain employs TRBV29-1 and TRBJ1-1; D not resolved. This chain's CDR3 is CSATRNTEAFF. The CDR3 bases are TGCAGCGCTACGCGGAACACTGAAGCTTTCTTT.